Each of the 12 T cell receptor beta chains below was sequenced from the same sample in a study of CD8 T cells in Susac syndrome. It was with random hexamers that roughly 0.5 to 1 ug RNA was reverse transcribed. In TCRdb, the immunoSEQ multiplex PCR reads were re-called with MiXCR into one record per CDR3 protein. Found here are some 190,000 distinct CDR3 sequences, about 94% of them singletons; the top ten hold about 0.14%. Sequencing was carried out using CD4+ T cells from PBMCs. Source of these receptors: a human donor with Susac syndrome.

The chain links TRBV19 to TRBJ2-2, with a weak D call TRBD1 (6 bases). This CDR3 contains 13 residues. V gave up 5 bases and J gave up 6 bases, with 10 bases separating them. The germline V gene has CDR1 LNHDA and CDR2 SQIVND (reference sequence). As DNA, the CDR3 is TGTGCCAGTAGTCCTAGGGGGTCCGGGGAGCTGTTTTTT. Its protein is CASSPRGSGELFF. Complete variable domain (other parts from reference TRBV19 and TRBJ2-2): DGGITQSPKYLFRKEGQNVTLSCEQNLNHDAMYWYRQDPGQGLRLIYYSQIVNDFQKGDIAEGYSVSREKKESFPLTVTSAQKNPTAFYLCASSPRGSGELFFGEGSRLTVL.

This rearrangement joins TRBV6-2 or TRBV6-3 to TRBJ2-1; 10 nucleotides line up with TRBD1. The CDR3 extends over 15 amino acids. Losses at the gene ends were 3 bases for V and 4 bases for J; bases not matched to a gene: 3. Germline V CDR1 and CDR2: MNHEY, SVGEGT. The CDR3 sequence is CASSYGTGEYNEQFF. In DNA form, the CDR3 reads TGTGCCAGCAGTTATGGGACAGGGGAATACAATGAGCAGTTCTTC.

The V call is TRBV4-2, the J call TRBJ2-7, with D uncertain. From germline, CDR1 is LGHNA and CDR2 YNFKEQ. The CDR3 contains 15 residues. Trimming removed 0 bases at V and 2 bases at J, with 11 bases between. The CDR3 here is CASSQDGRAAYEQYF. In DNA, the CDR3 is TGTGCCAGCAGCCAAGATGGTAGGGCGGCCTACGAGCAGTACTTC.

V is TRBV29-1 and J is TRBJ1-1; 8 bases agree with TRBD1. Unmatched junction bases numbered 10, after V lost 7 bases and J lost 3 bases. Germline assignment: CDR1 SQVTM and CDR2 ANQGSEA. The CDR3 totals 14 residues. The CDR3 DNA follows: TGCAGCGCCAATCAGGGGGCGTCCGACACTGAAGCTTTCTTT. This sequence encodes CSANQGASDTEAFF.

The rearrangement uses TRBV7-2 and TRBJ2-3; the D is unclear. This CDR3 region has 14 residues. With 4 bases removed from V and 0 bases from J, the gap between germline ends came to 8 bases. CDR1 SGHTA and CDR2 FQGNSA come from the germline V gene. The CDR3 DNA is TGTGCCAGCAGCTCCCACAGCAGCACAGATACGCAGTATTTT. Encoded protein: CASSSHSSTDTQYF.

The chain links TRBV6-5 to TRBJ1-3; D may be TRBD1 (6 bases). Trimming removed 6 bases from V and 2 bases from J, with 11 bases in between. Germline V gene data show CDR1 as MNHEY and CDR2 as SVGAGI. The CDR3 is 14 amino acids. CDR3: CASSSGQAGNTIYF. The CDR3 bases are TGTGCCAGCAGCTCGGGACAAGCTGGAAACACCATATATTTT.

The gene calls are TRBV3-1 and TRBJ2-2; a weak D match, TRBD2 (5 bases). Between the trimmed V and J ends, which lost 4 bases and 5 bases, there was a span of 8 bases. The CDR3 is made up of 13 amino acids. Looked up from germline, CDR1 is LGHDT and CDR2 is YNNKEL (reference sequence). The CDR3 DNA reads TGTGCCAGCAGCCGCGGGCAGACCGGGGAGCTGTTTTTT. It codes for CASSRGQTGELFF.

V is TRBV7-3 and J is TRBJ1-1; D unclear. Trimming shortened V by 4 bases and J by 6 bases, and 12 bases separated the two germline ends. The germline V gene encodes CDR1 SGHTA and CDR2 FQGTGA. The CDR3 is made up of 13 amino acids. This CDR3 reads CASSSHAGAEAFF. In DNA, the CDR3 is TGTGCCAGCAGCTCCCACGCCGGAGCTGAAGCTTTCTTT.

The chain recombines TRBV29-1 with TRBJ1-6, with TRBD1 as a possible D gene (6 bases). CDR3 length: 14 residues. Germline V gives CDR1 SQVTM, CDR2 ANQGSEA. V lost 5 bases and J lost 6, with 14 bases in between. DNA of the CDR3: TGCAGCGTTCGAGACAGGAGCGGTAATTCACCCCTCCACTTT. This translates into CSVRDRSGNSPLHF.

The rearrangement uses TRBV20-1 and TRBJ2-1; 9 nucleotides line up with TRBD1. After removal of 2 bases from V and 4 bases from J, the junction contained 12 bases not matched to a gene. This CDR3 spans 17 amino acids. Germline loops: CDR1 DFQATT, CDR2 SNEGSKA (reference sequence). The DNA for the CDR3 is TGCAGTGCTAGATCCAACAGGGGGCCTCAACAATACAATGAGCAGTTCTTC. Residues: CSARSNRGPQQYNEQFF.

This clonotype was recorded only once. The chain links TRBV2 to TRBJ2-2, with 7 bases aligning to TRBD1. The length of the CDR3 is 15 residues. Germline values: CDR1 SNHLY, CDR2 FYNNEI. The J segment lost 6 bases and the V segment lost 7 bases, leaving 11 bases of the junction unmatched. The CDR3 spells CASTPTGTTSGELFF. DNA of the CDR3: TGTGCCAGCACCCCGACAGGGACCACGTCCGGGGAGCTGTTTTTT.

This clonotype was counted between two and nine times. The chain links TRBV14 to TRBJ1-1; D remains ambiguous. CDR1 and CDR2 (germline): SGHDN, FVKESK. V lost 0 bases to trimming and J lost 10 bases, with 12 bases between them. The CDR3 extends over 13 amino acids. The CDR3 DNA reads as TGTGCCAGCAGCCAAGAGGAAATAAAGGGAGCTTTCTTT. Its protein product is CASSQEEIKGAFF.